These 3 T cell receptor beta chains were sequenced from one sample in a study of blood T cell repertoires in COVID-19 (dated by TCRdb to between 2020 and 2021). Library method: the immunoSEQ multiplex PCR assay. TCRdb took this table from immuneACCESS and kept in-frame rearrangements with V and J called. Such tables lack part of the clones; where checked against another copy, unresolved V genes explain under half of the gap, and the rest is unexplained. This sample is represented by 440,000 or so clones; about nine tenths of them were singletons. In total, the top ten clones hold 1.5% to 1.9% of the sample. The material sequenced was peripheral blood. The receptors were sampled from a woman aged 40 to 50 with COVID-19, enrolled during active disease.

The J gene is TRBJ1-2, the V gene TRBV23-1, with D possibly being TRBD1 (6 bases). TRBV23-1 is an ORF for which the function is uncertain. With 3 bases removed from V and 0 bases from J, the gap between germline ends came to 17 bases. This CDR3 spans 17 amino acids. The CDR3 DNA follows: TGCGCCAGCAGTCACCCAAGGGGGTCCTCCTCTAACTATGGCTACACCTTC. Its protein product is CASSHPRGSSSNYGYTF.

The gene calls are TRBV7-6 and TRBJ1-3, with 7 nucleotides matching TRBD1. J was trimmed by 4 bases and V by 3 bases; bases with no gene match: 9. CDR3 length equals 16 residues. In germline, CDR1 is SGHVS, CDR2 FNYEAQ. The CDR3 is CASSLALTGMGNTIYF. DNA for the CDR3: TGTGCCAGCAGCTTGGCCCTGACAGGGATGGGAAACACCATATATTTT.

V usage is TRBV7-9 and J usage is TRBJ1-2; TRBD1 might be the D (6 bases). V dropped 1 base and J dropped 4 bases, with 16 bases sitting between them. This CDR3 is built from 16 residues. CDR1 and CDR2 (germline): SEHNR, FQNEAQ (reference sequence). The CDR3 here is CASSLVSVSGAYGYTF. DNA for the CDR3: TGTGCCAGCAGCTTAGTCTCAGTTTCAGGGGCCTATGGCTACACCTTC.